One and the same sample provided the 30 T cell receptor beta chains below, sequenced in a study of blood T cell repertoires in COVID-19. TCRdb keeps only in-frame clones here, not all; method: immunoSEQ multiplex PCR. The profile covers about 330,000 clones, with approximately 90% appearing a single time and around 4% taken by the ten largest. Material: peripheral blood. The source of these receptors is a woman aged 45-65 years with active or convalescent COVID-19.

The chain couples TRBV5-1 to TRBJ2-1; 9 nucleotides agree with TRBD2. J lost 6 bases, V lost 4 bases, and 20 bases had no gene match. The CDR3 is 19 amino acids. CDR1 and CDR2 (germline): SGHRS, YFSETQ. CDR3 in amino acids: CASSMRTGTSRPYGNEQFF. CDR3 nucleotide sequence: TGCGCCAGCAGCATGAGAACCGGGACTAGCCGCCCCTATGGCAATGAGCAGTTCTTC.

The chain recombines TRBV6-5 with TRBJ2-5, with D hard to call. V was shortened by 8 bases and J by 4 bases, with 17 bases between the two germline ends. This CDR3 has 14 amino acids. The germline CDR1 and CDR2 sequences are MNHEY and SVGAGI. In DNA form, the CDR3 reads TGTGCCAGCGGCAGCAGTGAGGTTGGAGAGACCCAGTACTTC. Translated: CASGSSEVGETQYF.

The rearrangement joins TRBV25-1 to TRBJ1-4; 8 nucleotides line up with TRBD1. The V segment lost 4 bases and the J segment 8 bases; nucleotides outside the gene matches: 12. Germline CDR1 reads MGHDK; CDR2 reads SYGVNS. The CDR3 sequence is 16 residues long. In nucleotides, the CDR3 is TGTGCCAGCAGTGTATACCGACAGGGGCTCGGAGAAAAACTGTTTTTT. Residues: CASSVYRQGLGEKLFF.

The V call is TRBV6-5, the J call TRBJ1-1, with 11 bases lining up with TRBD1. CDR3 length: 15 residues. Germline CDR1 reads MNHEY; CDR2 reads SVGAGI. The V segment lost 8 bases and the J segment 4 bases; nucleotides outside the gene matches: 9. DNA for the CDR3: TGTGCCAGCCGGACAGGGGGCGTTGCGGGCACTGAAGCTTTCTTT. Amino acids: CASRTGGVAGTEAFF.

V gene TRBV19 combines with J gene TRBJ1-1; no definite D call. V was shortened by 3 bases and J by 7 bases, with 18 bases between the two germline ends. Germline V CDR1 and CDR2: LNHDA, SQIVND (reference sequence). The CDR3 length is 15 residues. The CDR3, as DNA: TGTGCCAGTAGTATTTATCCCCCAGGATCGGATGAAGCTTTCTTT. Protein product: CASSIYPPGSDEAFF.

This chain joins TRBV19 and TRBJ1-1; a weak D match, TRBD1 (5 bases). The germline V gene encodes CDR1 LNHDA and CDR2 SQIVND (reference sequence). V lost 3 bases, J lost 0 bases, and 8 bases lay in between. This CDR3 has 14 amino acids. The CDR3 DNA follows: TGTGCCAGTAGTATCGACAGTTTGAACACTGAAGCTTTCTTT. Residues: CASSIDSLNTEAFF.

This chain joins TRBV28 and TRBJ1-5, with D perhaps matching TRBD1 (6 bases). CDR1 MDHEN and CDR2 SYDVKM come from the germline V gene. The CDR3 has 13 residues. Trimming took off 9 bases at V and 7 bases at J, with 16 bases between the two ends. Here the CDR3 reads CASRGAGVQPQHF. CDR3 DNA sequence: TGTGCCAGTCGAGGAGCAGGGGTGCAGCCCCAGCATTTT.

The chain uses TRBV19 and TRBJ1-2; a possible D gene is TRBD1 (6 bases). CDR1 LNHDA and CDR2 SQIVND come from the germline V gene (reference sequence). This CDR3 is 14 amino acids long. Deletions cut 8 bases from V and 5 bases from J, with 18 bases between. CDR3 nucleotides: TGTGCCAGTCACCTCAGGGGCCTACAATATGGCTACACCTTC. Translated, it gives CASHLRGLQYGYTF.

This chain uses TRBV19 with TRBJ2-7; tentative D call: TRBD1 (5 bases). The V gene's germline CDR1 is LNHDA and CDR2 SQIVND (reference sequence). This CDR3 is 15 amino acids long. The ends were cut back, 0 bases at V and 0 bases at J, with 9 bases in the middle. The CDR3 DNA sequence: TGTGCCAGTAGTATAGATCCAGGGTCCTCCTACGAGCAGTACTTC. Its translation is CASSIDPGSSYEQYF.

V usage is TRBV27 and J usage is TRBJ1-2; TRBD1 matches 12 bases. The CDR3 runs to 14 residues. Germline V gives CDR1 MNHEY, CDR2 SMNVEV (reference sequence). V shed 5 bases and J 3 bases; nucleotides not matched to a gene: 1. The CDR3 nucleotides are TGTGCCAGCAGTGGGACAGGGGGCTACTATGGCTACACCTTC. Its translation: CASSGTGGYYGYTF.

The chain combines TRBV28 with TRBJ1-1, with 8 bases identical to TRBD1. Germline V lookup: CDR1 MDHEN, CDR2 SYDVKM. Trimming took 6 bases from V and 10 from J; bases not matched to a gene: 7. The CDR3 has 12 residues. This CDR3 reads CASRPDRVGAFF. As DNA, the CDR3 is TGTGCCAGCAGACCGGACAGGGTCGGAGCTTTCTTT.

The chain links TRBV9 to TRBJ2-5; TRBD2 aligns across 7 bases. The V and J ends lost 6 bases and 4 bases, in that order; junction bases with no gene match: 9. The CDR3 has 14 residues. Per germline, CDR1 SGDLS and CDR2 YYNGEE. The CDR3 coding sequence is TGTGCCAGCAACCGTCGGGGGGATGGAGAGACCCAGTACTTC. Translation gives CASNRRGDGETQYF.

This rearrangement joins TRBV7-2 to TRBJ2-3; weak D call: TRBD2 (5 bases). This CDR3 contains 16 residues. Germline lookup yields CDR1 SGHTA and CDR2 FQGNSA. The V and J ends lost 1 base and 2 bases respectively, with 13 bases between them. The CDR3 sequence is CASSLDVGGSTDTQYF. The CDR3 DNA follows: TGTGCCAGCAGCTTAGACGTTGGCGGGTCCACAGATACGCAGTATTTT. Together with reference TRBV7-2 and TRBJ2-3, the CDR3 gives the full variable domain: GAGVSQSPSNKVTEKGKDVELRCDPISGHTALYWYRQSLGQGLEFLIYFQGNSAPDKSGLPSDRFSAERTGGSVSTLTIQRTQQEDSAVYLCASSLDVGGSTDTQYFGPGTRLTVL.

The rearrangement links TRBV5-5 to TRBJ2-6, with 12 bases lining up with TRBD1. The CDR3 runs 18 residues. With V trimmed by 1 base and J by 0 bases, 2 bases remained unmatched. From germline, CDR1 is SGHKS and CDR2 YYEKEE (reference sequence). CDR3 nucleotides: TGTGCCAGCAGCTTGACGGGACAGGGGGCCTCTGGGGCCAACGTCCTGACTTTC. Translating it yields CASSLTGQGASGANVLTF.

For the CDR3, the DNA is TGTGCCTGGAGTGCCACGACAGGGGATCAGCCCCAGCATTTT. This codes for CAWSATTGDQPQHF. The V call is TRBV30, the J call TRBJ1-5, with TRBD1 identical over 8 bases. The germline V gene encodes CDR1 GTSNPN and CDR2 SVGIG (reference sequence). J gave up 5 bases and V 1 base, and 4 bases lay outside the gene matches. This CDR3 has 14 residues.

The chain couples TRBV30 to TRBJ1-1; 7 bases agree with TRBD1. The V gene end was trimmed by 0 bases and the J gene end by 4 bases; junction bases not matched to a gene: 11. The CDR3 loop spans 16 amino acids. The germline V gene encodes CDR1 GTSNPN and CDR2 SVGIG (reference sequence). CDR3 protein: CAWSVRKTGVGTEAFF. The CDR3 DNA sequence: TGTGCCTGGAGTGTACGTAAAACAGGGGTGGGCACTGAAGCTTTCTTT. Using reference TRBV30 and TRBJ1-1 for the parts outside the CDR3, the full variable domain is SQTIHQWPATLVQPVGSPLSLECTVEGTSNPNLYWYRQAAGRGLQLLFYSVGIGQISSEVPQNLSASRPQDRQFILSSKKLLLSDSGFYLCAWSVRKTGVGTEAFFGQGTRLTVV.

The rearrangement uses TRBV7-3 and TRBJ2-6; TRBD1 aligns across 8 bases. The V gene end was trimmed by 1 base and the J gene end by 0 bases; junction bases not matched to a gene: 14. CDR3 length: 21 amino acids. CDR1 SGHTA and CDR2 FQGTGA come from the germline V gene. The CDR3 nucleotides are TGTGCCAGCAGCTTAAAAGCGGCTCGGACAGGGTACTTCTCTGGGGCCAACGTCCTGACTTTC. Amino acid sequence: CASSLKAARTGYFSGANVLTF.

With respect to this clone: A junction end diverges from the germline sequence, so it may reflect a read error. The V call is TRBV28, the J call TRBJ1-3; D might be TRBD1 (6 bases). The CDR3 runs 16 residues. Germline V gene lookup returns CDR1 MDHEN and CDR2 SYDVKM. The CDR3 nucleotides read TGTGCCAGCAGGGCCCACCTCACAGGGCAAGGAAACTCCATATATTTT. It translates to CASRAHLTGQGNSIYF.

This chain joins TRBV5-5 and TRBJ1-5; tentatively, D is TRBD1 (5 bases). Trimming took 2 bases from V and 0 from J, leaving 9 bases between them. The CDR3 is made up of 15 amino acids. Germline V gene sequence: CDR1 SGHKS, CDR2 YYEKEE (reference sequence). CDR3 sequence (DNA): TGTGCCAGCAGCTTTGCCGGGGGTAGCAATCAGCCCCAGCATTTT. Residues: CASSFAGGSNQPQHF.

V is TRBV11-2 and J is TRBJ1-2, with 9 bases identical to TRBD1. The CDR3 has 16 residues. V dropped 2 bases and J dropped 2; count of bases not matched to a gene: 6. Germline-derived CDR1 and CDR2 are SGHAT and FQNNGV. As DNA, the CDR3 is TGTGCCAGCAGCTTAAAGGGCGGACAGGGGAACTATGGCTACACCTTC. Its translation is CASSLKGGQGNYGYTF.

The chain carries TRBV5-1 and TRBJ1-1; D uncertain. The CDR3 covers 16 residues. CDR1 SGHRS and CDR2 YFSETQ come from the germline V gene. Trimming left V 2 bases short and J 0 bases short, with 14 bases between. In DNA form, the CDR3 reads TGCGCCAGCAGCTTATCCACGCGGAGGTTGAACACTGAAGCTTTCTTT. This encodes CASSLSTRRLNTEAFF.

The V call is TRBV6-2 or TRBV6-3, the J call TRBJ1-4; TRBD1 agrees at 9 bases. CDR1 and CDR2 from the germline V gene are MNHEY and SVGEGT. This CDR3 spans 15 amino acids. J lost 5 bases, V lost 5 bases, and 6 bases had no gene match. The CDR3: CASSTPGQGNEKLFF. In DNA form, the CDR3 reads TGTGCCAGCAGTACCCCGGGACAGGGCAATGAAAAACTGTTTTTT.

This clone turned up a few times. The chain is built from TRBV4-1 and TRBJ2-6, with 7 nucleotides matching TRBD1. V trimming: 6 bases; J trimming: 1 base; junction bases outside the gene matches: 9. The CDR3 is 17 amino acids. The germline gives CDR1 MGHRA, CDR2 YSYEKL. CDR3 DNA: TGCGCCAGCAGGCAGACCATACAGGGGTCTGGGGCCAACGTCCTGACTTTC. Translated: CASRQTIQGSGANVLTF.

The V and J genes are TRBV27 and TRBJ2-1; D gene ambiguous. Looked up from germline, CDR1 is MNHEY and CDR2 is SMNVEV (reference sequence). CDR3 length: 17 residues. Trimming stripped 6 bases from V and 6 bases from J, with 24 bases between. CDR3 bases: TGTGCCAGCAGGATGCAGGATCCCCTCCTTATGGGCAATGAGCAGTTCTTC. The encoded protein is CASRMQDPLLMGNEQFF.

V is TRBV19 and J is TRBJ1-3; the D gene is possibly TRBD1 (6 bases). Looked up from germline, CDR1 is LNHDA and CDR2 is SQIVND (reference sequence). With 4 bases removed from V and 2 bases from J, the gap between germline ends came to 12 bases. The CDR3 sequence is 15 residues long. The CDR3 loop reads CASSTAGAAGNTIYF. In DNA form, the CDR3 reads TGTGCCAGTAGTACCGCGGGGGCAGCTGGAAACACCATATATTTT.

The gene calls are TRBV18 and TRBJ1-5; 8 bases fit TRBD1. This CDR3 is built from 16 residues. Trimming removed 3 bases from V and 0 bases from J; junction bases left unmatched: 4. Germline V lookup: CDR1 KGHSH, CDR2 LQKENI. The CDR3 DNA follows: TGTGCCAGCTCACCTACAGGGGGAAATAGCAATCAGCCCCAGCATTTT. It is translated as CASSPTGGNSNQPQHF.

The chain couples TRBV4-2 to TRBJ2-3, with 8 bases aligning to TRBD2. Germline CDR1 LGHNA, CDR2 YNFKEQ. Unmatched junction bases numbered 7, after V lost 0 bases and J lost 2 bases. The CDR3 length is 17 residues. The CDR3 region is CASSQDLAGTPTDTQYF. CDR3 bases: TGTGCCAGCAGCCAAGATTTAGCGGGGACCCCCACAGATACGCAGTATTTT.

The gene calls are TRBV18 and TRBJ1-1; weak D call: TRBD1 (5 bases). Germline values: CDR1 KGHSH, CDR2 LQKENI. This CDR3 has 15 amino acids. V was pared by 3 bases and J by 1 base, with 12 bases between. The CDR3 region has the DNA TGTGCCAGCTCACCGGACATCACCTCGAACACTGAAGCTTTCTTT. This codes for CASSPDITSNTEAFF. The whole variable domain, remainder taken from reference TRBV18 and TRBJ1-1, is NAGVMQNPRHLVRRRGQEARLRCSPMKGHSHVYWYRQLPEEGLKFMVYLQKENIIDESGMPKERFSAEFPKEGPSILRIQQVVRGDSAAYFCASSPDITSNTEAFFGQGTRLTVV.

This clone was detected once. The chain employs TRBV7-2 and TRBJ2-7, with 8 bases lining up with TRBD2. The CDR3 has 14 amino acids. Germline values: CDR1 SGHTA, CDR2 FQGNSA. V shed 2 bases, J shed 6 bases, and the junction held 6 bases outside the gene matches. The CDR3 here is CASSLQREWPEQYF. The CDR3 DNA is TGTGCCAGCAGCTTACAGCGGGAGTGGCCCGAGCAGTACTTC.

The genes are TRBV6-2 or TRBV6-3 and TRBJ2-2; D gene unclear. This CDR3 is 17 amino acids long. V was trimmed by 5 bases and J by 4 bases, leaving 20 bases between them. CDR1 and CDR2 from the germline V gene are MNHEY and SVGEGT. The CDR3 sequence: CASSPDPWLDGTGELFF. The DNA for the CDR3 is TGTGCCAGCAGTCCCGATCCGTGGCTAGATGGCACCGGGGAGCTGTTTTTT.